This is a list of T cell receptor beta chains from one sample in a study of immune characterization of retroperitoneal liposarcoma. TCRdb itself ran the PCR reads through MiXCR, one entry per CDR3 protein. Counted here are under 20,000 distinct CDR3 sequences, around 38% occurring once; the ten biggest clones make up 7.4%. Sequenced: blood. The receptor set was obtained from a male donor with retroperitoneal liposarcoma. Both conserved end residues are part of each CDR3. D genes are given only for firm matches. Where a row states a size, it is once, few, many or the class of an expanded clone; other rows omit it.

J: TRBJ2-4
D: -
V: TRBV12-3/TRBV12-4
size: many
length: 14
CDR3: CASSPTGRKNIQYF
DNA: TGTGCCAGCAGCCCCACAGGGCGCAAAAACATTCAGTACTTC

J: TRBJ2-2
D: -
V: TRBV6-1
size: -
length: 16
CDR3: CASSEQLGSNTGELFF
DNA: TGTGCCAGCAGTGAACAATTAGGCTCGAACACCGGGGAGCTGTTTTTT

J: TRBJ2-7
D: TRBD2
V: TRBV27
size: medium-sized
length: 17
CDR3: CASTQTGLAGKSYEQYF
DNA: TGTGCCAGCACCCAAACTGGACTAGCGGGGAAAAGTTACGAGCAGTACTTC

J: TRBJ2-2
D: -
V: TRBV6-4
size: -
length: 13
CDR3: CASSPSYTGELFF
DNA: TGTGCCAGCAGTCCCTCCTACACCGGGGAGCTGTTTTTT

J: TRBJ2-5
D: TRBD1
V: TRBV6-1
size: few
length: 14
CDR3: CASSPGTASETQYF
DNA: TGTGCCAGCAGCCCCGGGACAGCCTCTGAGACCCAGTACTTC

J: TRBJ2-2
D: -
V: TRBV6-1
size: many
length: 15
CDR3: CASTRNRRETGELFF
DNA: TGTGCCAGCACCAGAAACAGGAGAGAGACCGGGGAGCTGTTTTTT

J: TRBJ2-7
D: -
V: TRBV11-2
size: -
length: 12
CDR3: CASSSRQYEQYF
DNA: TGTGCCAGCAGCTCTAGACAGTACGAGCAGTACTTC

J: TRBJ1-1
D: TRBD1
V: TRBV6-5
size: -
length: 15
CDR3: CASSYGAGGVTEAFF
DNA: TGTGCCAGCAGTTACGGTGCAGGGGGAGTCACTGAAGCTTTCTTT

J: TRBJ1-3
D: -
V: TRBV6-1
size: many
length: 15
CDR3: CASSEGAFSGNTIYF
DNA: TGTGCCAGCAGTGAAGGGGCATTCAGTGGAAACACCATATATTTT

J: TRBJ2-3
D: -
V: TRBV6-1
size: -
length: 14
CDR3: CASSLVMNTDTQYF
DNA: TGTGCCAGCAGTCTGGTCATGAACACAGATACGCAGTATTTT

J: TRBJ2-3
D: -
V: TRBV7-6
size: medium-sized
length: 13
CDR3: CASSLAALDTQYF
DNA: TGTGCCAGCAGCTTAGCGGCCCTGGATACGCAGTATTTT

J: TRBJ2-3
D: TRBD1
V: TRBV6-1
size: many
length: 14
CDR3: CASTLGTGTDTQYF
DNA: TGTGCCAGCACCCTTGGGACAGGAACAGATACGCAGTATTTT

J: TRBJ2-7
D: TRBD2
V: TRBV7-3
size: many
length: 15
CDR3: CASSLDGGSYNEQYF
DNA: TGTGCCAGCAGCTTGGACGGGGGGAGTTACAATGAGCAGTACTTC

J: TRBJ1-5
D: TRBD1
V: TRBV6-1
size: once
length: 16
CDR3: CTSSEALGTGVLPQHF
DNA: TGTACCAGCAGTGAAGCGCTTGGGACAGGGGTTTTGCCCCAGCATTTT

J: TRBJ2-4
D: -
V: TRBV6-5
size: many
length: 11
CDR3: CASSSVGNQYF
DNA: TGTGCCAGCAGTTCGGTCGGAAATCAGTACTTC

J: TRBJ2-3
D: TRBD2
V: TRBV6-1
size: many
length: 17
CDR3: CASSPGLAGEVRDTQYF
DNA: TGTGCCAGCAGCCCCGGACTAGCGGGAGAAGTGAGGGATACGCAGTATTTT

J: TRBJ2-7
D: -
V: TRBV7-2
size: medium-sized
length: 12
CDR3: CASSRTVYEQYF
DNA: TGTGCCAGCAGTCGGACGGTTTACGAGCAGTACTTC

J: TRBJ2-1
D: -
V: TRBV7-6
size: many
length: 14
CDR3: CASSPEGLAYEQFF
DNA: TGTGCCAGCAGCCCCGAAGGCCTAGCCTACGAGCAGTTCTTC

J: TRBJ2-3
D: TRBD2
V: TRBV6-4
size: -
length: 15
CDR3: CASSEGQREADTQYF
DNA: TGTGCCAGCAGTGAGGGTCAGCGGGAGGCAGATACGCAGTATTTT

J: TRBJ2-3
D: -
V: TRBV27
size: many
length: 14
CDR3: CASSFFGSTDTQYF
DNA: TGTGCCAGCAGTTTCTTCGGGAGCACAGATACGCAGTATTTT

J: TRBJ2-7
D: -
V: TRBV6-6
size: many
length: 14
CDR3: CASSYSIGVDEQYF
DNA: TGTGCCAGCAGTTACTCGATAGGTGTCGATGAGCAGTACTTC

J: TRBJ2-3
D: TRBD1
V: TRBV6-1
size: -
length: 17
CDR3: CASSHPESGQGADTQYF
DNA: TGTGCCAGCAGTCACCCCGAGTCGGGACAGGGGGCAGATACGCAGTATTTT

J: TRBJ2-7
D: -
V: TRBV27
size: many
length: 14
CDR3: CASSAGTTNNEQYF
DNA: TGTGCCAGCAGTGCCGGGACCACTAACAATGAGCAGTACTTC

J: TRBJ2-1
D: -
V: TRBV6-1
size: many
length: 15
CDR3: CASSEVASNYNEQFF
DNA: TGTGCCAGCAGTGAAGTGGCTAGTAACTACAATGAGCAGTTCTTC

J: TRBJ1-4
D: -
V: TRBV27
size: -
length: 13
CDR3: CASTGGGREKLFF
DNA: TGTGCCAGCACTGGAGGGGGGCGCGAAAAACTGTTTTTT

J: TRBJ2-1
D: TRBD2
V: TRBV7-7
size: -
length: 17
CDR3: CASTNPPRGSSYNEQFF
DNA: TGTGCTAGCACCAACCCCCCTCGCGGGAGCTCCTACAATGAGCAGTTCTTC

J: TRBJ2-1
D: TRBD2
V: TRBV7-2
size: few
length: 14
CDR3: CASSFGLAGQEQFF
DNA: TGTGCCAGCAGCTTTGGACTAGCGGGTCAGGAGCAGTTCTTC

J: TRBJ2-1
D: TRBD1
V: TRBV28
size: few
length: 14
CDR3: CASNPTGSSYEQFF
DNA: TGTGCCAGCAACCCGACAGGGAGCTCCTACGAGCAGTTCTTC

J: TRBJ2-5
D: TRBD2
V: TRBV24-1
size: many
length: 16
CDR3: CATSDLHFGGEETQYF
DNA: TGTGCCACCAGTGATTTGCATTTCGGGGGGGAAGAGACCCAGTACTTC

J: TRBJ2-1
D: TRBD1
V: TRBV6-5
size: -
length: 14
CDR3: CASMSTGGPYEQFF
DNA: TGTGCCAGCATGTCGACAGGGGGTCCCTACGAGCAGTTCTTC

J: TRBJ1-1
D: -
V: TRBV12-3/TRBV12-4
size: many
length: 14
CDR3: CASSFQGMYTEAFF
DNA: TGTGCCAGCAGTTTTCAGGGGATGTACACTGAAGCTTTCTTT

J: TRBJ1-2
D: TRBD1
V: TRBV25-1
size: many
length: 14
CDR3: CASSGQGANYGYTF
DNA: TGTGCCAGCAGTGGACAGGGGGCTAACTATGGCTACACCTTC

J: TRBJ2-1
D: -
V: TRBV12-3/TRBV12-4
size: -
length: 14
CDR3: CASRASRDSYEQFF
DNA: TGTGCCAGCAGGGCGAGCAGGGACTCCTACGAGCAGTTCTTC

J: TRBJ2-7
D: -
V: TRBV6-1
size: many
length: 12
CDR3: CASSPSGDEQYF
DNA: TGTGCCAGCAGTCCATCGGGAGATGAGCAGTACTTC

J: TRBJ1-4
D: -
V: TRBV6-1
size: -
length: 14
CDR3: CASSPGWSNEKLFF
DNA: TGTGCCAGCAGCCCCGGATGGAGTAATGAAAAACTGTTTTTT

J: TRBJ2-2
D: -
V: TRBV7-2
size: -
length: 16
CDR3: CAEGGQGSTLTGELFF
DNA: TGTGCCGAGGGGGGGCAGGGATCCACTCTGACCGGGGAGCTGTTTTTT

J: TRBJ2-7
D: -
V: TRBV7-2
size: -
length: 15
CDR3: CASSLGMGGRYEQYF
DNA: TGTGCCAGCAGCTTAGGGATGGGGGGACGCTACGAGCAGTACTTC

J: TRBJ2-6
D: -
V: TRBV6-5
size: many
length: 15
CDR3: CASSYGSPGANVLTF
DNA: TGTGCCAGCAGTTACGGGAGCCCTGGGGCCAACGTCCTGACTTTC

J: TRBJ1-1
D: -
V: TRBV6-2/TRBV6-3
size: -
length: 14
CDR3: CASSYDRMNTEAFF
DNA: TGTGCCAGCAGTTACGACAGAATGAACACTGAAGCTTTCTTT

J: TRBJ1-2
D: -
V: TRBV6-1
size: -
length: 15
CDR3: CASSEAMRDPIGYTF
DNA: TGTGCCAGCAGTGAAGCGATGAGGGACCCTATCGGCTACACCTTC

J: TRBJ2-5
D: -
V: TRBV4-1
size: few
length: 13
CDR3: CASSQGQAQTQYF
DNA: TGCGCCAGCAGCCAAGGACAGGCACAGACCCAGTACTTC

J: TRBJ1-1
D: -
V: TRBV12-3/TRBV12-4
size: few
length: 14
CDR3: CASSFLGQNTEAFF
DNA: TGTGCCAGCAGTTTCCTGGGCCAGAACACTGAAGCTTTCTTT

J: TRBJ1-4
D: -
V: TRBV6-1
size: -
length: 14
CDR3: CASSYAGTNEKLFF
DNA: TGTGCCAGCAGTTATGCGGGAACTAATGAAAAACTGTTTTTT

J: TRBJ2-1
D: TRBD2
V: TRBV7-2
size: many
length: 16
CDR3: CASSLASSGTYNEQFF
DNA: TGTGCCAGCAGCTTAGCGTCCAGCGGGACCTACAATGAGCAGTTCTTC

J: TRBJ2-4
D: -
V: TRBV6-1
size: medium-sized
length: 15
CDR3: CASSSGNQAFSIQYF
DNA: TGTGCCAGCAGTTCGGGGAACCAGGCTTTTAGCATTCAGTACTTC

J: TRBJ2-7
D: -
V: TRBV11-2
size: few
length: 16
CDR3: CASSTSRGTAKGEQYF
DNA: TGTGCCAGCAGCACAAGCCGGGGGACAGCTAAAGGGGAGCAGTACTTC

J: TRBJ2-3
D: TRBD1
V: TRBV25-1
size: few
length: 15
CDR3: CASTTGTGGPDTQYF
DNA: TGTGCCAGCACGACCGGGACAGGGGGCCCAGATACGCAGTATTTT

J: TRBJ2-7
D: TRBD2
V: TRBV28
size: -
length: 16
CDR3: CASSETGLAGTYEQYF
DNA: TGTGCCAGCAGTGAAACGGGACTAGCGGGGACCTACGAGCAGTACTTC

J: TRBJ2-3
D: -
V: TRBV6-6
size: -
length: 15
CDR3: CASSLPAEGTDTQYF
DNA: TGTGCCAGCAGTCTCCCAGCGGAGGGCACAGATACGCAGTATTTT

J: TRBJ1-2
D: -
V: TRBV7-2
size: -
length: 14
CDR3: CASSGAQGTQGYTF
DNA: TGTGCCAGCAGCGGGGCACAGGGTACGCAGGGCTACACCTTC

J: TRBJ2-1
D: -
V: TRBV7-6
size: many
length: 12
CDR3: CASSQNPGPQFF
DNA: TGTGCCAGCAGCCAAAATCCGGGTCCCCAGTTCTTC

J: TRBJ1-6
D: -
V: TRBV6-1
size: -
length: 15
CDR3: CDSSDGPPRDSPLHF
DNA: TGTGACAGCAGTGACGGACCACCACGGGATTCACCCCTCCACTTT

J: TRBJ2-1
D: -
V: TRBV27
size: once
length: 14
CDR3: CASSLFAGVNEQFF
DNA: TGTGCCAGCAGTTTATTTGCAGGGGTGAATGAGCAGTTCTTC